This T cell receptor (beta chain) appears in the sequencing data of a study of T cell changes during pregnancy in multiple sclerosis. The table came from immunoSEQ multiplex PCR; TCRdb's copy has only in-frame clones and leaves some out. The data hold just under 65,000 clones, with around 96% observed a single time. The CDR3 totals 16 residues. Unmatched junction bases numbered 6, after V lost 1 base and J lost 5 bases. CDR1 is SQVTM, CDR2 ANQGSEA, per germline. This chain links TRBV29-1 with TRBJ2-1; 12 bases align to TRBD2. The sequences come from CD8+ T cells from peripheral blood mononuclear cells, collected after pregnancy. This sequence originates from a female donor with multiple sclerosis, enrolled in a pregnancy study. The CDR3 DNA sequence: TGCAGCGTTGAAGCGAGACTAGCGGGAGCTCACAATGAGCAGTTCTTC. This codes for CSVEARLAGAHNEQFF.